This TCR beta chain was profiled in a study of blood T cell repertoires in COVID-19. Only in-frame clones appear in the TCRdb table, and some are missing; sequencing was by immunoSEQ multiplex PCR. The table shows 150,000 to 200,000 clones, with around three quarters occurring only once. Germline values: CDR1 LNHNV, CDR2 YYDKDF (reference sequence). V was trimmed by 0 bases and J by 4 bases, leaving 6 bases between them. There are 13 residues in the CDR3. Sequencing was done on a sample of PBMCs or T cells enriched from blood (not recorded which). The sequence came from a woman between 45 and 60 years old with acute COVID-19. The rearrangement links TRBV15 to TRBJ1-1, with a weak D call TRBD1 (5 bases). The CDR3 region is CATSRDRATEAFF. The CDR3 region has the DNA TGTGCCACCAGCAGAGACAGGGCCACTGAAGCTTTCTTT.